The source of this T cell receptor (beta chain) is a study of T-cell memory formation after mild COVID-19. Study summary: Largely donor-specific sequence clusters came from a couple of donors.

Germline assignment: CDR1 KGHSH and CDR2 LQKENI. V lost 2 bases and J 8 bases, leaving 10 bases between the germline ends. The CDR3 length is 13 residues. Only a few counts were recorded for this clonotype. Employing constant-segment primers, 5'RACE generated TCR alpha and TCR beta cDNA libraries bearing sample barcodes and UMIs. MiXCR was run by TCRdb on the 5' RACE reads, yielding one entry per CDR3 protein. There are 100,000 to 120,000 distinct CDR3 sequences in the sample; over 15% occur only once, and about 6% lies in the top ten. Sequencing was carried out using PBMCs or a T cell subset sorted from them (not recorded which). The chain has TRBV18 and TRBJ2-1; D call uncertain. This receptor was obtained from a man younger than 35 who had mild COVID-19 (a few samples of this study predate the infection). Cell type and time point are not known. The CDR3 nucleotides are TGTGCCAGCTCACCAGGGGATACCGATGAGCAGTTCTTC. Protein product: CASSPGDTDEQFF.